These T cell receptor beta chains were read from a single sample in a study of blood T cell repertoires in COVID-19. Generated by immunoSEQ multiplex PCR, the TCRdb table keeps only in-frame clones and is missing some. The sample lists approximately 500,000 clones, roughly 89% occurring once. Source material: peripheral blood. These receptors were obtained from a woman aged 45-60 years with COVID-19, enrolled during active disease. The CDR3 runs from the conserved cysteine through the conserved F or W. The order of the fields is V gene, D gene, clone size, J gene, CDR3 length, CDR3 protein, CDR3 DNA. The D gene is left open where the match is weak. Size is omitted from some rows. Given values are once, few, many or a class for expanded clones.

>TRBV27|TRBD2|.|TRBJ2-5|15
CASSFTSGGQETQYF
TGTGCCAGCAGTTTTACTAGCGGGGGACAAGAGACCCAGTACTTC
>TRBV10-3|TRBD1|.|TRBJ2-1|16
CAIRTSDRVPYNEQFF
TGTGCCATCAGGACCTCGGACAGGGTACCCTACAATGAGCAGTTCTTC
>TRBV2|.|.|TRBJ2-7|13
CASRPGDQLYQYF
TGTGCCAGCAGGCCAGGGGACCAACTTTACCAGTACTTC
>TRBV11-1|TRBD1|.|TRBJ2-7|15
CASSPGTGSPWEQYF
TGTGCCAGCAGTCCCGGGACAGGGAGCCCCTGGGAGCAGTACTTC
>TRBV29-1|TRBD1|.|TRBJ1-5|14
CSVGDRGSNQPQHF
TGCAGCGTTGGGGACAGGGGAAGCAATCAGCCCCAGCATTTT
>TRBV5-1|TRBD1|.|TRBJ1-2|16
CASSYGTGDSNYGYTF
TGCGCCAGCAGCTACGGGACAGGAGACTCTAACTATGGCTACACCTTC
>TRBV12-5|TRBD1|.|TRBJ1-1|11
CASGTGQRAFF
TGTGCTAGTGGCACGGGACAGAGAGCTTTCTTT
>TRBV7-6|.|.|TRBJ1-1|15
CASSPRAGFNTEAFF
TGTGCCAGCAGCCCGAGAGCAGGATTCAACACTGAAGCTTTCTTT
>TRBV5-1|TRBD2|.|TRBJ2-7|17
CASSVGLAGGSSYEQYF
TGCGCCAGCAGCGTCGGACTAGCGGGGGGAAGCTCCTACGAGCAGTACTTC
>TRBV5-4|TRBD1|few|TRBJ2-1|13
CASSEGQSNEQFF
TGTGCCAGCAGCGAGGGACAGAGCAATGAGCAGTTCTTC
>TRBV6-5|.|.|TRBJ2-2|12
CASRAPSGELFF
TGTGCCAGCAGAGCCCCTTCCGGGGAGCTGTTTTTT
>TRBV2|TRBD1|few|TRBJ1-6|18
CASSVFRDRGSVHSPLHF
TGTGCCAGCAGCGTCTTCCGGGACAGGGGTTCTGTCCATTCACCCCTCCACTTT
>TRBV10-3|TRBD1|.|TRBJ2-7|15
CAISGGEQGTYEQYF
TGTGCCATCAGTGGAGGGGAACAGGGGACCTACGAGCAGTACTTC
>TRBV5-6|TRBD1|.|TRBJ1-1|14
CASSYGQGGTEAFF
TGTGCCAGCAGCTATGGACAGGGAGGGACTGAAGCTTTCTTT
>TRBV3-1/TRBV3-2|TRBD1|.|TRBJ1-5|13
CASSDRDSQPQHF
TGTGCCAGCAGCGACAGGGATAGTCAGCCCCAGCATTTT
>TRBV13|TRBD2|.|TRBJ2-3|13
CASSSGRLDAQYF
TGTGCCAGCAGCTCCGGGAGGCTAGATGCGCAGTATTTT
>TRBV6-1|.|.|TRBJ2-7|15
CASSEDPGGSYEQYF
TGTGCCAGCAGTGAAGACCCAGGGGGGTCCTACGAGCAGTACTTC
>TRBV18|.|.|TRBJ2-7|13
CASSLRESYEQYF
TGTGCCAGCTCACTGAGGGAATCCTACGAGCAGTACTTC
>TRBV3-1/TRBV3-2|.|.|TRBJ1-1|12
CASGRVRGEAFF
TGTGCCAGCGGCAGGGTAAGGGGTGAAGCTTTCTTT
>TRBV7-8|.|.|TRBJ1-6|12
CASSFAASPLHF
TGTGCCAGCAGCTTCGCTGCGTCACCCCTCCACTTT
>TRBV5-1|TRBD1|few|TRBJ1-1|15
CASSLMTGGATEAFF
TGCGCCAGCAGCCTAATGACAGGGGGCGCGACTGAAGCTTTCTTT
>TRBV2|TRBD1|once|TRBJ2-7|16
CASSVTGQGSPYEQYF
TGTGCCAGCAGTGTCACAGGACAGGGGTCCCCCTACGAGCAGTACTTC
>TRBV9|.|.|TRBJ1-1|15
CASSLQGNMNTEAFF
TGTGCCAGCAGCCTGCAGGGGAATATGAACACTGAAGCTTTCTTT
>TRBV5-1|.|once|TRBJ2-1|14
CASSLALADNEQFF
TGCGCCAGCAGCTTGGCGCTAGCTGACAATGAGCAGTTCTTC
>TRBV5-4|.|.|TRBJ2-3|14
CASSFLTATDTQYF
TGTGCCAGCAGCTTCCTGACAGCCACAGATACGCAGTATTTT
>TRBV5-6|.|.|TRBJ2-5|14
CASSLGAGRETQYF
TGTGCCAGCAGCCTTGGGGCAGGGAGGGAGACCCAGTACTTC
>TRBV5-1|.|.|TRBJ2-7|14
CASSYLGGTYEQYF
TGCGCCAGCAGCTACCTCGGGGGAACCTACGAGCAGTACTTC
>TRBV18|.|.|TRBJ1-2|12
CASSVNGYGYTF
TGTGCCAGCTCGGTCAACGGCTATGGCTACACCTTC
>TRBV7-2|TRBD1|few|TRBJ2-7|16
CASSSRANRGTYEQYF
TGTGCCAGCAGCTCCCGGGCCAACAGGGGTACCTACGAGCAGTACTTC
>TRBV10-3|TRBD2|once|TRBJ2-3|15
CAISEPGRGADTQYF
TGTGCCATCAGTGAACCAGGGAGGGGAGCAGATACGCAGTATTTT
>TRBV2|.|.|TRBJ1-3|15
CASSGGLLDGNTIYF
TGTGCCAGCAGTGGGGGCCTTTTGGATGGAAACACCATATATTTT
>TRBV7-2|.|few|TRBJ1-6|14
CASSLAQLDSPLHF
TGTGCCAGCAGCTTGGCACAGTTGGATTCACCCCTCCACTTT
>TRBV12-3/TRBV12-4|.|.|TRBJ2-1|13
CASSSNRQDEQFF
TGTGCCAGCAGTTCCAACCGGCAGGATGAGCAGTTCTTC
>TRBV3-1/TRBV3-2|TRBD1|.|TRBJ2-7|16
CASSQSLGQAYYEQYF
TGTGCCAGCAGCCAAAGCCTCGGACAGGCTTACTACGAGCAGTACTTC
>TRBV19|TRBD2|.|TRBJ2-5|16
CASSTGLAGGKETQYF
TGTGCCAGTAGTACGGGACTAGCGGGGGGGAAAGAGACCCAGTACTTC
>TRBV5-6|.|.|TRBJ1-2|13
CASTRQVHYGYTF
TGTGCCAGCACCCGACAGGTCCACTATGGCTACACCTTC
>TRBV19|TRBD1|.|TRBJ1-6|14
CASSTGQHHSPLHF
TGTGCCAGTAGTACGGGACAGCATCATTCACCCCTCCACTTT
>TRBV9|.|.|TRBJ1-1|14
CASSVVGLNTEAFF
TGTGCCAGCAGCGTAGTTGGCTTGAACACTGAAGCTTTCTTT
>TRBV27|.|few|TRBJ2-7|14
CASSAGQLSYEQYF
TGTGCCAGCAGTGCGGGACAGCTCTCCTACGAGCAGTACTTC
>TRBV19|.|.|TRBJ2-2|15
CASNIQGRGTGELFF
TGTGCCAGTAACATACAGGGCAGGGGCACCGGGGAGCTGTTTTTT
>TRBV10-3|.|.|TRBJ1-1|16
CAISDDTGGLNTEAFF
TGTGCCATCAGTGATGACACGGGAGGGCTGAACACTGAAGCTTTCTTT
>TRBV11-2|TRBD1|.|TRBJ2-3|15
CASSLATGTTDTQYF
TGTGCCAGCAGCTTAGCGACAGGGACCACGGATACGCAGTATTTT
>TRBV29-1|TRBD2|.|TRBJ2-3|14
CSVLLAAITDTQYF
TGCAGCGTTTTACTAGCGGCCATCACAGATACGCAGTATTTT
>TRBV19|.|.|TRBJ1-1|16
CASSGGGGLMNTEAFF
TGTGCCAGTAGTGGGGGAGGAGGATTAATGAACACTGAAGCTTTCTTT
>TRBV30|.|once|TRBJ1-1|12
CASRTADTEAFF
TGTGCCTCTCGGACAGCAGACACTGAAGCTTTCTTT
>TRBV24-1|.|.|TRBJ2-1|15
CATSDPGGEYNEQFF
TGTGCCACCAGTGATCCGGGGGGCGAATACAATGAGCAGTTCTTC
>TRBV11-2|.|.|TRBJ1-2|13
CASSLAGADGYTF
TGTGCCAGCAGTCTCGCAGGGGCGGACGGCTACACCTTC
>TRBV7-9|.|.|TRBJ1-2|13
CASSWGQEGGYTF
TGTGCCAGCAGCTGGGGGCAAGAGGGTGGCTACACCTTC
>TRBV5-4|.|.|TRBJ2-1|13
CASSLDVYNEQFF
TGTGCCAGCAGCTTGGATGTATACAATGAGCAGTTCTTC